The T cell receptor beta chain described here comes from a study of control samples from healthy donors and cancer patients. The V gene lost 5 bases and the J gene lost 6 bases, with 15 bases spanning the gap. The CDR3 consists of 14 residues. CDR1 is SGHTA and CDR2 is FQGNSA in the germline V gene. The data were produced by immunoSEQ multiplex PCR, yet TCRdb's version contains in-frame clones alone and is incomplete. The sample lists 400,000 to 500,000 clones; about nine tenths were seen once. The V and J genes are TRBV7-2 and TRBJ2-3; tentative D call: TRBD2 (5 bases). Source material: PBMCs. The origin of this receptor is a man aged 40-55 years with head and neck cancer. CDR3 coding DNA: TGTGCCAGCAGCCCAGCGCAGAGAGGGGATACGCAGTATTTT. Protein: CASSPAQRGDTQYF.